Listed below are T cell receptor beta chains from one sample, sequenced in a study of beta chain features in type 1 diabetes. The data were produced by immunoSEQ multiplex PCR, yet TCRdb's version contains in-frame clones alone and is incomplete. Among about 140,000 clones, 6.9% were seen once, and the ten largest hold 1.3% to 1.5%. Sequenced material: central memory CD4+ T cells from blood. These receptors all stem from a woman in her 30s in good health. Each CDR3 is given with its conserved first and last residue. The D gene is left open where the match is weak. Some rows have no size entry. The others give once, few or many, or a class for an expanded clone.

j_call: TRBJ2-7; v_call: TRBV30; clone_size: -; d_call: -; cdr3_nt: TGTGCCTGGAGTGCCCAATACGAGCAGTACTTC; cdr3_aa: CAWSAQYEQYF
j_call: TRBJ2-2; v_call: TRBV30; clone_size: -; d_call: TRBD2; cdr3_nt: TGTGCCTGGAGTACTGGACTAGCGGGAACCGGGGAGCTGTTTTTT; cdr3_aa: CAWSTGLAGTGELFF
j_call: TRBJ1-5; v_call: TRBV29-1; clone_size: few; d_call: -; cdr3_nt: TGCAGCGTTGTAATAGAGAATAGCAATCAGCCCCAGCATTTT; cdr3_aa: CSVVIENSNQPQHF
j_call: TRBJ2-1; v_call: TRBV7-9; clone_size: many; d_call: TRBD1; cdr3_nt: TGTGCCAGCAGTTCCCGTCGGGGGACAGGGACAGATGAGCAGTTCTTC; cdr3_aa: CASSSRRGTGTDEQFF
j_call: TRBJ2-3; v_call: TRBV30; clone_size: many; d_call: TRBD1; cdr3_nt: TGTGCCTGGAGTTTAGGACAGGGGGTTGGAGATACGCAGTATTTT; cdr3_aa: CAWSLGQGVGDTQYF
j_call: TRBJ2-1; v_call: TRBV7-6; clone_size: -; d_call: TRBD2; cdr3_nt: TGTGCCAGCAGTCGAACCGGGACTAGCGGGGGGAATGAGCAGTTCTTC; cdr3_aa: CASSRTGTSGGNEQFF
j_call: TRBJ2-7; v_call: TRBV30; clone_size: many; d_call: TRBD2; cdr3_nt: TGTGCTATCGTCGGGGAGGGATACAACTACGAGCAGTACTTC; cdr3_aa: CAIVGEGYNYEQYF
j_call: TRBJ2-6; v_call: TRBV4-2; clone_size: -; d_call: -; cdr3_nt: TGTGCCAGCAGCCCCGCTGGGGCCGGGGCCAACGTCCTGACTTTC; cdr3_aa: CASSPAGAGANVLTF
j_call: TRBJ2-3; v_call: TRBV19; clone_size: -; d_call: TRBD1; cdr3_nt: TGTGCCAGCAGGGAGAGGGACAGAAGCACAGATACGCAGTATTTT; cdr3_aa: CASRERDRSTDTQYF
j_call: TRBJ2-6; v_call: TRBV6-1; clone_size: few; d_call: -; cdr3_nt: TGTGCCAGCAGTGAAAGGGGCTTAACCGGGGCCAACGTCCTGACTTTC; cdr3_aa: CASSERGLTGANVLTF
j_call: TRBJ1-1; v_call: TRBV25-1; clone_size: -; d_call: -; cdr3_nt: TGTGCCAGCAGTGCCGTTGACAGGCATACTGAAGCTTTCTTT; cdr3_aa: CASSAVDRHTEAFF
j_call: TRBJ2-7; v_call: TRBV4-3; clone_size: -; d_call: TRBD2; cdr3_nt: TGCGCCAGCAGCCTGACTAGCGGGTACGAGCAGTACTTC; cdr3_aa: CASSLTSGYEQYF
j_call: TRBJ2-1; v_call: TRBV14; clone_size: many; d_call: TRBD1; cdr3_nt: TGTGCCAGCAGTCGCGACAGGGTCGTAGATGAGCAGTTCTTC; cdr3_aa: CASSRDRVVDEQFF
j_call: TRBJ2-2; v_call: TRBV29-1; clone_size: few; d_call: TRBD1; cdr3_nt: TGCAGCGCCGGTCCCGGGACAGGGGGGACGAACACCGGGGAGCTGTTTTTT; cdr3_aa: CSAGPGTGGTNTGELFF
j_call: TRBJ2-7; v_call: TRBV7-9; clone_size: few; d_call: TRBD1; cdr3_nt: TGTGCCAGCAGCTACGACAGGGCGAGTACTCCGTACTTC; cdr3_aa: CASSYDRASTPYF
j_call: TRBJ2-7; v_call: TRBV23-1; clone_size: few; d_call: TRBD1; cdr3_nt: TGCGCCAGCAGTCAATCCCCCATCAGGGGGCGGGAAATCGAGCAGTACTTC; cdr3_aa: CASSQSPIRGREIEQYF
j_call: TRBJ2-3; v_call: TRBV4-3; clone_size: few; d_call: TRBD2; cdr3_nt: TGCGCCAGCAGCCAAGATGTACTAGCGGGGCCCGGAGATACGCAGTATTTT; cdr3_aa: CASSQDVLAGPGDTQYF
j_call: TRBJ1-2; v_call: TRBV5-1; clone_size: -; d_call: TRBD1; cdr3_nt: TGCGCCAGCAGCTTGGGGACAGGGGGCTATGGCTACACCTTC; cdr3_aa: CASSLGTGGYGYTF
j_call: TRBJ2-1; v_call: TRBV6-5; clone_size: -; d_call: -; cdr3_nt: TGTGCCAGCGGGGCCAACTACAATGAGCAGTTCTTC; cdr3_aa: CASGANYNEQFF